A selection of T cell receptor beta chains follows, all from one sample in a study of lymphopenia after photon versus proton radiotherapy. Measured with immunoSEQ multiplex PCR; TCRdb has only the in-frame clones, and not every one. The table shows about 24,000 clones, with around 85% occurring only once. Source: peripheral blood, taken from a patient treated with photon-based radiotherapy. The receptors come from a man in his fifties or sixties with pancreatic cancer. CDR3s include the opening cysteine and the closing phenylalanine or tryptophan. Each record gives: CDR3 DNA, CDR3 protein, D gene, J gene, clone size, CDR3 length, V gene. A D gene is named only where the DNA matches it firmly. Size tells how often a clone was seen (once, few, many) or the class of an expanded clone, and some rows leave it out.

TGTGCCAGCAGCCCCCCCGGACTAGCGGGGGGAAATGAGCAGTTCTTC,CASSPPGLAGGNEQFF,TRBD2,TRBJ2-1,.,16,TRBV7-2
TGTGCCAGCAGCCTCCAGACAGGGATTGTTCAGCCCCAGCATTTT,CASSLQTGIVQPQHF,TRBD1,TRBJ1-5,.,15,TRBV5-5
TGTGCCACCAGGTGGCTTGGGACAGGGGATGACAATGAGCAGTTCTTC,CATRWLGTGDDNEQFF,TRBD1,TRBJ2-1,few,16,TRBV15
TGTGCCAGCAGCTCTGGACAGAATGAAGCTTTCTTT,CASSSGQNEAFF,.,TRBJ1-1,.,12,TRBV7-9
TGCGCCAGCAGCTTAGCGGGGGGAGCGTATGGCTACACCTTC,CASSLAGGAYGYTF,.,TRBJ1-2,.,14,TRBV5-1
TGCAGCGTTGCAAAGGGGGCCGGGGATACGCAGTATTTT,CSVAKGAGDTQYF,TRBD1,TRBJ2-3,.,13,TRBV29-1
TGTGCCAGCAGTTTAAGTAATCAGGGTCTTGGTGGCTACACCTTC,CASSLSNQGLGGYTF,.,TRBJ1-2,.,15,TRBV27
TGTGCCAGCAGCTTAGGACAAACTCAAGAGACCCAGTACTTC,CASSLGQTQETQYF,.,TRBJ2-5,.,14,TRBV7-9
TGTGCCAGCATGCCGGGACTAGCGGGACTGGTAGGCAATGAGCAGTTCTTC,CASMPGLAGLVGNEQFF,TRBD2,TRBJ2-1,.,17,TRBV9
TGTGCCAGCAGAATGACGGGACCGGGACAGACTAACTACGAGCAGTACTTC,CASRMTGPGQTNYEQYF,TRBD1,TRBJ2-7,.,17,TRBV27
TGTGCCAGCAGTAAACAGGGGGACACTGAAGCTTTCTTT,CASSKQGDTEAFF,TRBD1,TRBJ1-1,few,13,TRBV6-1
TGTGCCAGCAGCCCGGGGCCGGGCCAAGAGACCCAGTACTTC,CASSPGPGQETQYF,.,TRBJ2-5,.,14,TRBV7-9
TGTGCCATCTCACTAGCTTCCCAAGAGACCCAGTACTTC,CAISLASQETQYF,.,TRBJ2-5,.,13,TRBV10-3
TGTGCCAGCAGCTTTCAAGAAAAACTGTTTTTT,CASSFQEKLFF,.,TRBJ1-4,.,11,TRBV7-9
TGTGCCAGCAGTTTATCCTCGGGACCCAGTCGCTATGGCTACACCTTC,CASSLSSGPSRYGYTF,.,TRBJ1-2,.,16,TRBV27
TGTGCCAGCAGTGGGGACAGTGGGTACACCATATATTTT,CASSGDSGYTIYF,TRBD1,TRBJ1-3,.,13,TRBV6-5
TGCGCCAGCAGCTTAACAGCTAAAAACACTGAAGCTTTCTTT,CASSLTAKNTEAFF,.,TRBJ1-1,.,14,TRBV5-1
TGTGCCAGCAGGGGACAGTCTCGGGGCTACACCTTC,CASRGQSRGYTF,TRBD1,TRBJ1-2,.,12,TRBV6-5
TGTGCCAGCACGGACAGGGGTTTTGGTGATACGCAGTATTTT,CASTDRGFGDTQYF,TRBD1,TRBJ2-3,.,14,TRBV6-1
TGTGCCAGCACTGAGAGCTCCTACGAGCAGTACTTC,CASTESSYEQYF,.,TRBJ2-7,.,12,TRBV6-1
TGTGCCAGCAGCTTAGTCGTGACAGGGGGCACCTACGAGCAGTACTTC,CASSLVVTGGTYEQYF,TRBD1,TRBJ2-7,.,16,TRBV7-9
TGTGCCAGCAGCTCCGACAGGAGCTATGGCTACACCTTC,CASSSDRSYGYTF,.,TRBJ1-2,.,13,TRBV5-4
TGTGCCAGCACCTCCTCAAGGACTTCACCCCTCCACTTT,CASTSSRTSPLHF,.,TRBJ1-6,.,13,TRBV6-6
TGCGCCAGCAGCCAAGATGTTGGGTTTAGTTCCTACGAGCAGTACTTC,CASSQDVGFSSYEQYF,.,TRBJ2-7,few,16,TRBV4-3
TGTGCCAGCAGCATACAGGGGATGAAGGCTGAAGCTTTCTTT,CASSIQGMKAEAFF,TRBD1,TRBJ1-1,.,14,TRBV25-1
TGTGCCAGCAGTATCCGGGACCAGGGCTACGAGCAGTACTTC,CASSIRDQGYEQYF,.,TRBJ2-7,.,14,TRBV27
TGTGCCAGCAGCGGCGGACAGGGGGCTTCGGAAGCTTTCTTT,CASSGGQGASEAFF,TRBD1,TRBJ1-1,once,14,TRBV9
TGCGCCAGCAGTGATCCCTTCGGGGGGGTGGCTAACTATGGCTACACCTTC,CASSDPFGGVANYGYTF,.,TRBJ1-2,.,17,TRBV10-2
TGTGCCAGCAGTCCTAATTATAGCAATCAGCCCCAGCATTTT,CASSPNYSNQPQHF,.,TRBJ1-5,few,14,TRBV6-5
TGCAGCGTTAAACATCTAGCGGGGGGTACAGATACGCAGTATTTT,CSVKHLAGGTDTQYF,TRBD2,TRBJ2-3,.,15,TRBV29-1
TGTGCCAGCAGCGTAGTAACCTCGAGCGGGGGCACAGATACGCAGTATTTT,CASSVVTSSGGTDTQYF,TRBD2,TRBJ2-3,.,17,TRBV9
TGTGCCAGCTCTCCCCGGTACGGCTACGAGCAGTACTTC,CASSPRYGYEQYF,.,TRBJ2-7,.,13,TRBV18
TGTGCCAGTAGTGGGGGACAGGGGTTCTACGAGCAGTACTTC,CASSGGQGFYEQYF,TRBD1,TRBJ2-7,.,14,TRBV19
TGCGCCAGCAGTGCGGGTGTGGCGGGGCTCGGGGAGACCCAGTACTTC,CASSAGVAGLGETQYF,.,TRBJ2-5,.,16,TRBV10-2
TGTGCCAGCAGCGCGGGAGGACCTCTCCACTTT,CASSAGGPLHF,.,TRBJ1-6,.,11,TRBV27
TGTGCCAGCAGCTCGACAGGGGGTGGCGAGCAGTACTTC,CASSSTGGGEQYF,TRBD1,TRBJ2-7,.,13,TRBV7-2
TGTGCCTGGAGTGTACTAGTAGGGGTCTCTGAAGCTTTCTTT,CAWSVLVGVSEAFF,.,TRBJ1-1,.,14,TRBV30
TGTGCCAGCACCAGCGATACCGGGGAGCTGTTTTTT,CASTSDTGELFF,.,TRBJ2-2,.,12,TRBV11-2
TGCGCCAGCACCCGTGGTGGGGGCCCCAGTTTCTACAATGAGCAGTTCTTC,CASTRGGGPSFYNEQFF,.,TRBJ2-1,.,17,TRBV5-1
TGCGCCAGCAGCCCGCAGGGTCTTGCGGGGGGCTCCTACAATGAGCAGTTCTTC,CASSPQGLAGGSYNEQFF,TRBD2,TRBJ2-1,.,18,TRBV5-1